Listed here are 7 T cell receptor beta chains from one sample, sequenced in a study of blood T cell repertoires in COVID-19. Measured with immunoSEQ multiplex PCR; TCRdb has only the in-frame clones, and not every one. The sample lists 65,000 to 70,000 clones; about four fifths were seen once. Sequencing used peripheral blood. The source is a woman in her sixties with acute or convalescent COVID-19.

This clone turned up a few times. This chain connects TRBV30 to TRBJ2-7, with D perhaps TRBD1 (5 bases). CDR3 length: 14 residues. V was cut by 1 base and J by 4 bases, with 14 bases left in between. The germline CDR1 and CDR2 sequences are GTSNPN and SVGIG (reference sequence). CDR3 in amino acids: CAWSGVQGGYEQYF. CDR3 coding DNA: TGTGCCTGGAGTGGGGTGCAGGGTGGTTACGAGCAGTACTTC.

This chain uses TRBV5-1 with TRBJ2-7; D is undetermined. The CDR3 is made up of 14 amino acids. The germline CDR1 and CDR2 sequences are SGHRS and YFSETQ. V was shortened by 0 bases and J by 5 bases, with 12 bases between the two germline ends. The CDR3 region is CASSLVGNGDEQYF. The CDR3 DNA follows: TGCGCCAGCAGCTTGGTCGGCAACGGAGACGAGCAGTACTTC.

In its sample, this clone was seen a few times. The V call is TRBV4-2, the J call TRBJ1-6, with 9 bases that match TRBD1. Germline assignment: CDR1 LGHNA and CDR2 YNFKEQ. V lost 1 base and J lost 9; bases outside the gene matches: 7. The CDR3 sequence is 16 residues long. CDR3 amino acids: CASSQGTGDRGSPLHF. CDR3 DNA: TGTGCCAGCAGCCAAGGGACAGGGGATAGGGGTTCACCCCTCCACTTT.

This clone was found a few times. V usage is TRBV28 and J usage is TRBJ2-1; 9 positions match TRBD1. The CDR3 has 14 residues. Germline V gene lookup returns CDR1 MDHEN and CDR2 SYDVKM. The junction had 8 bases not matched to a gene; V was cut back by 8 bases and J by 6 bases. The chain's CDR3 is CASYRTGEGNEQFF. DNA of the CDR3: TGTGCCAGCTATCGGACAGGGGAGGGCAATGAGCAGTTCTTC. Variable domain in full (rest from reference TRBV28 and TRBJ2-1): DVKVTQSSRYLVKRTGEKVFLECVQDMDHENMFWYRQDPGLGLRLIYFSYDVKMKEKGDIPEGYSVSREKKERFSLILESASTNQTSMYLCASYRTGEGNEQFFGPGTRLTVL.

This chain links TRBV29-1 with TRBJ2-3; 9 bases line up with TRBD2. CDR3 length: 13 amino acids. The junction had 4 bases not matched to a gene; V was cut back by 3 bases and J by 6 bases. Looked up from germline, CDR1 is SQVTM and CDR2 is ANQGSEA. The CDR3 bases are TGCAGCGTTGACCTGCGGGGGGGCGATACGCAGTATTTT. Translating it yields CSVDLRGGDTQYF.

The V call is TRBV5-1, the J call TRBJ2-7; 9 bases map to TRBD1. The junction had 0 bases not matched to a gene; V was cut back by 0 bases and J by 2 bases. CDR1 and CDR2 from the germline V gene are SGHRS and YFSETQ. The CDR3 sequence is 14 residues long. CDR3 sequence reads: CASSLGDRAYEQYF. CDR3 DNA sequence: TGCGCCAGCAGCTTGGGGGACAGGGCCTACGAGCAGTACTTC.

This chain uses TRBV5-1 with TRBJ2-5, with TRBD2 identical over 13 bases. With V trimmed by 7 bases and J by 1 base, 4 bases remained unmatched. Germline V gene data show CDR1 as SGHRS and CDR2 as YFSETQ. This CDR3 comprises 15 residues. The DNA for the CDR3 is TGCGCCAGCGGGACTAGCGGGGCATCCCAAGAGACCCAGTACTTC. Translated: CASGTSGASQETQYF.